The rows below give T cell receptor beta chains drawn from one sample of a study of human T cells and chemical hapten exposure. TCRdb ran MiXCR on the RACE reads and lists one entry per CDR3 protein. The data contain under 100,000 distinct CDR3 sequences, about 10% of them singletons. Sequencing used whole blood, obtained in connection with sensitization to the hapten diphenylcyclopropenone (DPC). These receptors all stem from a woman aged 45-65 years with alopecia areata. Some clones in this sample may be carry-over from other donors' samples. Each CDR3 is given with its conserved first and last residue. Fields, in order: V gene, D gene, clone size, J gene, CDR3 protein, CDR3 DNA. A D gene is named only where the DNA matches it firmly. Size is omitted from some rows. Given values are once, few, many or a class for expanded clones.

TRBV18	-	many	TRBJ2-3	CASSKDGSTDTQYF	TGTGCCAGCTCAAAGGACGGGAGCACAGATACGCAGTATTTT
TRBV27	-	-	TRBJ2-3	CAKESGQVVRTDTQYF	TGTGCCAAAGAGAGCGGGCAAGTTGTTAGAACAGATACGCAGTATTTT
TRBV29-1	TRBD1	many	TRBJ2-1	CSVRSGQGIFDEQFF	TGCAGCGTGCGATCGGGACAGGGTATTTTCGATGAGCAGTTCTTC
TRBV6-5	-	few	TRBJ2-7	CASSYGVLQYF	TGTGCCAGCAGTTATGGTGTACTGCAGTACTTC
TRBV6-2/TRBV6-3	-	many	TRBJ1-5	CASSRQVKNQPQHF	TGTGCCAGCAGCCGACAGGTGAAGAATCAGCCCCAGCATTTT
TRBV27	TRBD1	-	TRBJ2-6	CASRSKPGQISGANVLTF	TGTGCCAGCAGATCGAAACCGGGACAGATCTCTGGGGCCAACGTCCTGACTTTC
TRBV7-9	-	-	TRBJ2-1	CASRVNPRGEQFF	TGTGCCAGCAGGGTCAATCCCAGGGGTGAGCAGTTCTTC
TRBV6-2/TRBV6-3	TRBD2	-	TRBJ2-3	CASSPNLAGGADTQYF	TGTGCCAGCAGTCCCAATCTAGCGGGGGGAGCAGATACGCAGTATTTT
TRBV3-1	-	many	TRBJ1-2	CASSQDGVRLAYGYTF	TGTGCCAGCAGCCAAGATGGGGTCCGCCTCGCCTATGGCTACACCTTC
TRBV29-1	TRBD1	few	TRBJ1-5	CSVETGGAGQPQHF	TGCAGCGTCGAGACAGGGGGCGCGGGTCAGCCCCAGCATTTT
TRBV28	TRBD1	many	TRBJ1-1	CASSSPYGGQNIGGTPNTEAFF	TGTGCCAGCAGTTCGCCCTACGGGGGACAGAACATTGGGGGGACGCCAAACACTGAAGCTTTCTTT
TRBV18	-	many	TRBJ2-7	CASSPPFRQGEQYF	TGTGCCAGCTCACCCCCTTTCCGGCAGGGCGAGCAGTACTTC
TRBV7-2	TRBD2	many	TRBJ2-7	CASSSGLAFSYEQYF	TGTGCCAGCAGCTCCGGACTAGCGTTTTCCTACGAGCAGTACTTC
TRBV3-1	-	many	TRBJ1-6	CASRARPNNSPLHF	TGTGCCAGCAGGGCGAGGCCGAATAATTCACCCCTCCACTTT
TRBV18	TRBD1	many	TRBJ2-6	CASSPDRVGANVLTF	TGTGCCAGCTCACCCGACAGGGTCGGGGCCAACGTCCTGACTTTC
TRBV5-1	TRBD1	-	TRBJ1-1	CASSSRQGPATEAFF	TGCGCCAGCAGCTCGAGACAGGGGCCGGCGACTGAAGCTTTCTTT
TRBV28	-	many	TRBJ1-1	CASSNYRANTEAFF	TGTGCCAGCAGTAATTACAGGGCGAACACTGAAGCTTTCTTT
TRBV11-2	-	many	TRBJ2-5	CASSLVMETQYF	TGTGCCAGCAGCTTAGTGATGGAGACCCAGTACTTC
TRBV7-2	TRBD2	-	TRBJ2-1	CASSLEGLAGHNEQFF	TGTGCCAGCAGCTTAGAGGGACTAGCGGGGCACAATGAGCAGTTCTTC
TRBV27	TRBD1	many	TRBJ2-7	CASSDRDSYEQYF	TGTGCCAGCAGCGACAGGGACTCCTACGAGCAGTACTTC
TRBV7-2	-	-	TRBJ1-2	CASSPQRQELTYGYTF	TGTGCCAGCAGCCCCCAGCGACAGGAACTTACTTATGGCTACACCTTC
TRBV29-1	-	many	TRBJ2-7	CSVGPSGTPYEQYF	TGCAGCGTTGGACCCAGCGGGACACCCTACGAGCAGTACTTC
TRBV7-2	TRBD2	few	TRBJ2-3	CASSVTSGRTGWDTQYF	TGTGCCAGCAGCGTGACTAGCGGGAGGACTGGGTGGGATACGCAGTATTTT
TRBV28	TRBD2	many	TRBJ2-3	CASSYHRLAGSTDTQYF	TGTGCCAGCAGTTACCACCGGCTAGCGGGTAGCACAGATACGCAGTATTTT
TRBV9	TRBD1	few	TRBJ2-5	CASSGQGSPQETQYF	TGTGCCAGCAGCGGACAGGGGTCCCCTCAAGAGACCCAGTACTTC
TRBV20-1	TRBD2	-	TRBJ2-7	CSARGEGLTYEQYF	TGCAGTGCTAGGGGGGAGGGGTTAACCTACGAGCAGTACTTC
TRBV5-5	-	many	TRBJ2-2	CASSLAQAFTGELFF	TGTGCCAGCAGCTTGGCGCAGGCCTTTACCGGGGAGCTGTTTTTT
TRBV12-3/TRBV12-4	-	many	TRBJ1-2	CASSYQGTSYGYTF	TGTGCCAGCAGTTATCAGGGGACCTCCTATGGCTACACCTTC
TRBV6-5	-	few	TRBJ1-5	CASSETQGTSNQPQHF	TGTGCCAGCAGCGAGACCCAGGGAACTAGCAATCAGCCCCAGCATTTT
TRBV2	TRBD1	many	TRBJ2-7	CASAQDRGINEQYF	TGTGCCAGCGCCCAGGACAGGGGAATCAACGAGCAGTACTTC
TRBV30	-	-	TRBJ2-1	CAWTSLNEQFF	TGTGCCTGGACTAGCTTGAATGAGCAGTTCTTC
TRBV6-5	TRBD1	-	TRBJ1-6	CASRFGQENSPLHF	TGTGCCAGCCGGTTCGGACAGGAAAATTCACCCCTCCACTTT
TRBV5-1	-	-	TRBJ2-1	CASREGESYNEQFF	TGCGCCAGCAGGGAAGGGGAGTCCTACAATGAGCAGTTCTTC
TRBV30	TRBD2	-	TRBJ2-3	CAWSKLAGSTDTQYF	TGTGCCTGGAGTAAACTAGCGGGCAGCACAGATACGCAGTATTTT
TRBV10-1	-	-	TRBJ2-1	CASSDRQSSEQFF	TGCGCCAGCAGTGATCGACAGAGCTCCGAGCAGTTCTTC
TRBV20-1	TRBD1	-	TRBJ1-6	CSAGQGVNSPLHF	TGCAGTGCTGGACAGGGGGTCAATTCACCCCTCCACTTT
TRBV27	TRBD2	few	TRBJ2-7	CASSSQRAGVLGEQYF	TGTGCCAGCAGTTCCCAACGAGCGGGAGTCCTTGGGGAGCAGTACTTC